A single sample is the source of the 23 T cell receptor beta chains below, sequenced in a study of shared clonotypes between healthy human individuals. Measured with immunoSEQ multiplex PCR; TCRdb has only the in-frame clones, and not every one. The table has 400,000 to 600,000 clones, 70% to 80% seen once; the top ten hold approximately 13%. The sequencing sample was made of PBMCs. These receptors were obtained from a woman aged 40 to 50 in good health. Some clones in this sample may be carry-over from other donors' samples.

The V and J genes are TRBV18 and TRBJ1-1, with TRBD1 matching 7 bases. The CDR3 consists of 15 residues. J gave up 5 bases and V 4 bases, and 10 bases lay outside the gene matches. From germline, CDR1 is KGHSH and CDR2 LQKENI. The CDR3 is CASSQPGQAQTEAFF. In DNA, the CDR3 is TGTGCCAGCTCACAACCCGGACAGGCCCAAACTGAAGCTTTCTTT.

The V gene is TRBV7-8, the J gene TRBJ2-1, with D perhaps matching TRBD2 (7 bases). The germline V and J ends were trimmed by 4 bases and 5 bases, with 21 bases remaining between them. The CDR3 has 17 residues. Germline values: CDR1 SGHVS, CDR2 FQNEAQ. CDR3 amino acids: CASSSVGGGPTDNEQFF. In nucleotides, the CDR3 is TGTGCCAGCAGCTCCGTAGGGGGAGGGCCGACGGACAATGAGCAGTTCTTC.

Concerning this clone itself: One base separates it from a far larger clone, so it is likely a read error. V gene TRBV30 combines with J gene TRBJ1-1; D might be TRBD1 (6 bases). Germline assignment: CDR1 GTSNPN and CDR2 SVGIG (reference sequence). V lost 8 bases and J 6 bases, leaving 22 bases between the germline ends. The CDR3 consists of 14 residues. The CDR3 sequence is CARDNTGGAPEAFF. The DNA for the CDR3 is TGTGCCCGGGACAACACTGGGGGGGCCCCTGAAGCTTTCTTT. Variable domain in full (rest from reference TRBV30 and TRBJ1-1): SQTIHQWPATLVQPVGSPLSLECTVEGTSNPNLYWYRQAAGRGLQLLFYSVGIGQISSEVPQNLSASRPQDRQFILSSKKLLLSDSGFYLCARDNTGGAPEAFFGQGTRLTVV.

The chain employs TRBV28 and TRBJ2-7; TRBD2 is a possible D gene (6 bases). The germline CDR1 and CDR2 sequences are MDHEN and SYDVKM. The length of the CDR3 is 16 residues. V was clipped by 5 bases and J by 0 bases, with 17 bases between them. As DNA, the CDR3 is TGTGCCAGCAGTCTGCCCCTCACCGGGAGCTCCTACGAGCAGTACTTC. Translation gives CASSLPLTGSSYEQYF.

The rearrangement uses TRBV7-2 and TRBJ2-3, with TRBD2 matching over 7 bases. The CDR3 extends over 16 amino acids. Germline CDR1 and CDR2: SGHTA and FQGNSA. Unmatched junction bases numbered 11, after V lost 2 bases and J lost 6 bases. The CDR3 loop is CASSLNLADSGDTQYF. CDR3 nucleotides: TGTGCCAGCAGCTTAAATCTAGCGGACTCGGGGGATACGCAGTATTTT.

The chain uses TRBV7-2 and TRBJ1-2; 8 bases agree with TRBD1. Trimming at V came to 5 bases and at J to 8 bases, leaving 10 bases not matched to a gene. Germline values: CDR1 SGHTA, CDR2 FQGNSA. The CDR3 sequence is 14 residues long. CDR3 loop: CASSLDRGWGGYTF. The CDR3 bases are TGTGCCAGCAGCCTCGACAGGGGATGGGGCGGCTACACCTTC.

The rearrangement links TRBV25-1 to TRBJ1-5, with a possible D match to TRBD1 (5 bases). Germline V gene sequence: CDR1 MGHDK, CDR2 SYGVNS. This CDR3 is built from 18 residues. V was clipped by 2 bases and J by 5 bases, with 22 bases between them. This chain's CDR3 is CASSEDGIGGTGDQPQHF. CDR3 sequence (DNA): TGTGCCAGCAGTGAAGATGGTATCGGAGGGACGGGGGATCAGCCCCAGCATTTT.

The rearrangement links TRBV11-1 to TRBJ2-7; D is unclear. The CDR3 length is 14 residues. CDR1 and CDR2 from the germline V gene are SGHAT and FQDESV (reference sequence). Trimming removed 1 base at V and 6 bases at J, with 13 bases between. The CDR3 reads CASSLDLRSGEQYF. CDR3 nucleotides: TGTGCCAGCAGCTTAGATTTGCGTTCGGGCGAGCAGTACTTC.

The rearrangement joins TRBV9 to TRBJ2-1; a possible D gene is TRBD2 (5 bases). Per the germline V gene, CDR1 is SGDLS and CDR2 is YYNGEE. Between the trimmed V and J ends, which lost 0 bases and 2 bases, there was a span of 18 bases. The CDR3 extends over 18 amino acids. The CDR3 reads CASSVAPLGSGAYNEQFF. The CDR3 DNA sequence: TGTGCCAGCAGCGTAGCTCCCCTGGGAAGCGGCGCCTACAATGAGCAGTTCTTC.

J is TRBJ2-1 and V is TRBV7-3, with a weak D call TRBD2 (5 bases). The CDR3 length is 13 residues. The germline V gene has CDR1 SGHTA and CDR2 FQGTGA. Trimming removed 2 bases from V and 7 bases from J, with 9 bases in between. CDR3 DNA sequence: TGTGCCAGCAGCTTATCCACGGGGAATGAGCAGTTCTTC. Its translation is CASSLSTGNEQFF.

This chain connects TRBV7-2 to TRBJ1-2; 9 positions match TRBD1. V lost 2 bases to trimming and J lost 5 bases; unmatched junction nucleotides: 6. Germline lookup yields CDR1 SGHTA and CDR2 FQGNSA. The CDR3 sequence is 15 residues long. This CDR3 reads CASSLWDRVVYGYTF. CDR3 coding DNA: TGTGCCAGCAGCTTATGGGACAGGGTTGTATATGGCTACACCTTC.

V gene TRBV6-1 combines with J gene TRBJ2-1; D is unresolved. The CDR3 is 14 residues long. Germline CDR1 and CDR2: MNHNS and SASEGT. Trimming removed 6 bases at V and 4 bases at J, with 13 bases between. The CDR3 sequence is CASSQNTEYNEQFF. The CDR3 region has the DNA TGTGCCAGCAGCCAAAACACAGAATACAATGAGCAGTTCTTC.

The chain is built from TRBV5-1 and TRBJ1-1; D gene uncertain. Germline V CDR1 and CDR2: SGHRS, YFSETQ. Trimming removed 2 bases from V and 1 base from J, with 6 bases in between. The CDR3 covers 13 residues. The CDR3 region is CASSFSWNTEAFF. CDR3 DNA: TGCGCCAGCAGCTTCTCCTGGAACACTGAAGCTTTCTTT.

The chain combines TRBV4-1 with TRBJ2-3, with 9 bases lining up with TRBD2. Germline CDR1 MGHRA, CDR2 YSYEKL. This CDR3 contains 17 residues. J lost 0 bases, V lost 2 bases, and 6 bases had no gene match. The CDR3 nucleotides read TGCGCCAGCAGCCAACAGACTAGCGGCTATAGCACAGATACGCAGTATTTT. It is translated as CASSQQTSGYSTDTQYF.

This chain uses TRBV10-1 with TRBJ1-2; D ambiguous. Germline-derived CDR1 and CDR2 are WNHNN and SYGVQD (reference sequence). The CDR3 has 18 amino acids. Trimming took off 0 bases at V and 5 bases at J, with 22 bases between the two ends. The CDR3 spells CASSESRVAGIGGYGYTF. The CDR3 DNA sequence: TGCGCCAGCAGTGAGTCGAGGGTTGCGGGCATAGGCGGGTATGGCTACACCTTC.

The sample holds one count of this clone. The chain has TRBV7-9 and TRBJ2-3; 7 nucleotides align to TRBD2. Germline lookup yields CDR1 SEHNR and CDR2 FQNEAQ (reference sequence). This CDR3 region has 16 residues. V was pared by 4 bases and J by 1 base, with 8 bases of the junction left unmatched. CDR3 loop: CASSWGGTPGTDTQYF. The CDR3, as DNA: TGTGCCAGCAGCTGGGGGGGGACGCCAGGCACAGATACGCAGTATTTT.

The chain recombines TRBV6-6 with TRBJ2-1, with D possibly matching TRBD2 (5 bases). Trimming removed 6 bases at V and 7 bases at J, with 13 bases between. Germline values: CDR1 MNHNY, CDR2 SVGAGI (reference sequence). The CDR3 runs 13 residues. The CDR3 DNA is TGTGCCAGCAGCTGGACGAGGGAGAATGAGCAGTTCTTC. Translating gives CASSWTRENEQFF.

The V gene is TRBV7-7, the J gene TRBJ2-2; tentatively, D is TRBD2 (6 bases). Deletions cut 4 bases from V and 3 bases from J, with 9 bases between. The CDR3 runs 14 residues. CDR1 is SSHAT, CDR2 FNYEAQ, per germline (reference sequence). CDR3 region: CASSSTSYTGELFF. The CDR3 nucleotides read TGTGCCAGCAGCTCCACTAGCTACACCGGGGAGCTGTTTTTT.

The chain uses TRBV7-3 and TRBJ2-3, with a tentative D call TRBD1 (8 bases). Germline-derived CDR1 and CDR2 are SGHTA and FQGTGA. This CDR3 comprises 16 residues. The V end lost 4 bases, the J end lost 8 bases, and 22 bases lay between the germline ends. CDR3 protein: CASSYAGGPREGTQYF. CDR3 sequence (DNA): TGTGCCAGCAGCTACGCAGGGGGCCCAAGGGAGGGTACGCAGTATTTT.

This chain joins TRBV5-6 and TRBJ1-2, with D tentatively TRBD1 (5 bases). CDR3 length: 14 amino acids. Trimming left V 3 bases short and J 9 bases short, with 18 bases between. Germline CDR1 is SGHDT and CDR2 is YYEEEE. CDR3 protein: CASSSTGTAGSYTF. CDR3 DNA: TGTGCCAGCAGCTCTACCGGGACGGCAGGGAGCTACACCTTC.

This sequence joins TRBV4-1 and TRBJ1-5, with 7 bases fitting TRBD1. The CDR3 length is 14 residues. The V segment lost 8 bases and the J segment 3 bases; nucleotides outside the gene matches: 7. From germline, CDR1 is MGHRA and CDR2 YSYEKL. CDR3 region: CASQTGRDNQPQHF. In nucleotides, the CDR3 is TGCGCCAGCCAGACAGGGAGAGACAATCAGCCCCAGCATTTT.

In nucleotides, the CDR3 is TGTGCCAGCAGCAAAGATTCCTCTAACGAGCAGTACTTC. Its translation: CASSKDSSNEQYF. V and J are TRBV21-1 and TRBJ2-7; TRBD2, as called in the table, went unchecked against the DNA. TRBV21-1 is flagged as a pseudogene. This CDR3 is built from 13 residues.

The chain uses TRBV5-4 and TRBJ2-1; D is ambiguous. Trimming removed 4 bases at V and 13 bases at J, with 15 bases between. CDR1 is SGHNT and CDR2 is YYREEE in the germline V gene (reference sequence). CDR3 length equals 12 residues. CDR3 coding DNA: TGTGCCAGCAGCGCCGACCAAACCGCCCAGTTCTTC. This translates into CASSADQTAQFF.